These 13 T cell receptor beta chains were all obtained from the same sample, sequenced in a study of beta chain features in type 1 diabetes. The whole isolated RNA underwent reverse transcription, so sequencing captured expressed TCRB transcripts. Profiled with immunoSEQ multiplex PCR; TCRdb holds only in-frame clones, not every one. Of over 150,000 clones in the sample, about 8.5% were seen once. The sequenced sample consisted of central memory CD4+ T cells from blood. The source is a man between 18 and 35 years old in good health.

V usage is TRBV30 and J usage is TRBJ1-5, with 8 bases that match TRBD1. The junction had 15 bases not matched to a gene; V was cut back by 2 bases and J by 3 bases. The CDR3 is 18 residues long. Germline V lookup: CDR1 GTSNPN, CDR2 SVGIG (reference sequence). The CDR3, as DNA: TGTGCCTGGAGTCACAGGGGGTCAACGCTTGGTTTCAATCAGCCCCAGCATTTT. It specifies CAWSHRGSTLGFNQPQHF.

Note on this clone: The same CDR3 can be traced to other DNA sequences in this sample. This chain links TRBV7-8 with TRBJ1-3, with a weak D call TRBD1 (6 bases). V was trimmed by 3 bases and J by 3 bases, leaving 6 bases between them. CDR3 size: 13 residues. Per germline, CDR1 SGHVS and CDR2 FQNEAQ. In nucleotides, the CDR3 is TGTGCCAGCAGCTTGGACAGTGGAAACACCATATATTTT. Amino acid sequence: CASSLDSGNTIYF.

This clone was seen a handful of times. This chain links TRBV19 with TRBJ1-5; D ambiguous. Trimming shortened V by 5 bases and J by 1 base, and 6 bases separated the two germline ends. The CDR3 extends over 13 amino acids. The germline gives CDR1 LNHDA, CDR2 SQIVND (reference sequence). CDR3 loop: CASSYQSNQPQHF. DNA of the CDR3: TGTGCCAGTAGTTACCAGAGCAATCAGCCCCAGCATTTT.

In this sample, this clone turned up a few times. The genes are TRBV28 and TRBJ2-4; 8 bases are a match to TRBD2. Germline V gene data show CDR1 as MDHEN and CDR2 as SYDVKM. V gave up 8 bases and J gave up 1 base; unmatched junction bases: 4. The CDR3 length is 14 residues. The CDR3 DNA sequence: TGTGCCAGCTCCCGCGGGGGGGCCAAAAACATTCAGTACTTC. This sequence encodes CASSRGGAKNIQYF. The variable domain in full, with the rest retrieved from reference TRBV28 and TRBJ2-4, is DVKVTQSSRYLVKRTGEKVFLECVQDMDHENMFWYRQDPGLGLRLIYFSYDVKMKEKGDIPEGYSVSREKKERFSLILESASTNQTSMYLCASSRGGAKNIQYFGAGTRLSVL.

This clone occurred a few times. This chain uses TRBV11-3 with TRBJ2-3, with D unresolved. CDR1 and CDR2 from the germline V gene are SGHNT and YENEEA. Trimming took off 5 bases at V and 0 bases at J, with 6 bases between the two ends. The CDR3 loop spans 13 amino acids. CDR3: CASSLSSTDTQYF. As DNA, the CDR3 is TGTGCCAGCAGCCTTTCTAGCACAGATACGCAGTATTTT.

The chain combines TRBV29-1 with TRBJ1-5; TRBD1 might be the D (5 bases). CDR1 and CDR2 from the germline V gene are SQVTM and ANQGSEA. V was trimmed by 5 bases and J by 4 bases, leaving 12 bases between them. The CDR3 spans 13 residues. The CDR3 is CSVLDSLNQPQHF. DNA of the CDR3: TGCAGCGTTCTAGACAGCCTTAATCAGCCCCAGCATTTT.

This chain joins TRBV28 and TRBJ2-4; 15 bases align to TRBD2. Germline V gene sequence: CDR1 MDHEN, CDR2 SYDVKM. Trimming took 3 bases from V and 3 from J; bases not matched to a gene: 9. The length of the CDR3 is 19 residues. CDR3 sequence (DNA): TGTGCCAGCAGTTTGATGGGACTAGCGGGGGGAGTCGGCAAAAACATTCAGTACTTC. Translating gives CASSLMGLAGGVGKNIQYF. Full variable domain (remainder filled in from reference TRBV28 and TRBJ2-4): DVKVTQSSRYLVKRTGEKVFLECVQDMDHENMFWYRQDPGLGLRLIYFSYDVKMKEKGDIPEGYSVSREKKERFSLILESASTNQTSMYLCASSLMGLAGGVGKNIQYFGAGTRLSVL.

The V gene is TRBV7-3, the J gene TRBJ2-7; tentative D call: TRBD2 (5 bases). The CDR3 is 15 residues long. Germline V lookup: CDR1 SGHTA, CDR2 FQGTGA. Trimming removed 2 bases from V and 6 bases from J, with 17 bases in between. CDR3 bases: TGTGCCAGCAGCTTAGATTATTTCGGACTCCTCGAGCAGTACTTC. Protein: CASSLDYFGLLEQYF.

A word on this clone: The sample has other DNA sequences that encode this CDR3 too. The chain is built from TRBV6-6 and TRBJ1-4; D gene unclear. Germline assignment: CDR1 MNHNY and CDR2 SVGAGI (reference sequence). CDR3 length: 14 amino acids. Trimming stripped 2 bases from V and 5 bases from J, with 9 bases between. The DNA for the CDR3 is TGTGCCAGCAGTTACGGGCAGTCGAATGAAAAACTGTTTTTT. It yields the protein CASSYGQSNEKLFF.

The chain employs TRBV2 and TRBJ2-5; D is perhaps TRBD1 (6 bases). V gave up 7 bases and J gave up 2 bases, with 11 bases separating them. CDR1 is SNHLY and CDR2 is FYNNEI in the germline V gene. This CDR3 comprises 13 residues. The CDR3 DNA reads as TGTGCCAGCATTAGAGGACAGCAAGAGACCCAGTACTTC. Its translation is CASIRGQQETQYF.

This clone has more than one count but fewer than ten. The DNA for the CDR3 is TGTGCCAGCGACAGGGGGGGGGCTGGGGCCAACGTCCTGACTTTC. It yields the protein CASDRGGAGANVLTF. The chain links TRBV7-2 to TRBJ2-6; 9 positions match TRBD1. Germline loops: CDR1 SGHTA, CDR2 FQGNSA. This CDR3 spans 15 amino acids. J gave up 2 bases and V 8 bases, and 4 bases lay outside the gene matches. Variable domain in full (rest from reference TRBV7-2 and TRBJ2-6): GAGVSQSPSNKVTEKGKDVELRCDPISGHTALYWYRQSLGQGLEFLIYFQGNSAPDKSGLPSDRFSAERTGGSVSTLTIQRTQQEDSAVYLCASDRGGAGANVLTFGAGSRLTVL.

This clone was seen at least ten times. This chain joins TRBV5-1 and TRBJ2-3, with unresolved D. Trimming stripped 0 bases from V and 2 bases from J, with 7 bases between. The CDR3 is 14 amino acids. Germline V gene sequence: CDR1 SGHRS, CDR2 YFSETQ. CDR3 region: CASSLGLSTDTQYF. CDR3 bases: TGCGCCAGCAGCTTGGGGCTGTCCACAGATACGCAGTATTTT.

In its sample, this clone was seen many times. The V call is TRBV29-1, the J call TRBJ2-5; D might be TRBD2 (5 bases). CDR3 length: 14 residues. Germline-derived CDR1 and CDR2 are SQVTM and ANQGSEA. The CDR3 sequence is CSAWPSDSAGTQYF. The CDR3 DNA is TGCAGTGCATGGCCCTCGGACTCGGCGGGGACCCAGTACTTC.